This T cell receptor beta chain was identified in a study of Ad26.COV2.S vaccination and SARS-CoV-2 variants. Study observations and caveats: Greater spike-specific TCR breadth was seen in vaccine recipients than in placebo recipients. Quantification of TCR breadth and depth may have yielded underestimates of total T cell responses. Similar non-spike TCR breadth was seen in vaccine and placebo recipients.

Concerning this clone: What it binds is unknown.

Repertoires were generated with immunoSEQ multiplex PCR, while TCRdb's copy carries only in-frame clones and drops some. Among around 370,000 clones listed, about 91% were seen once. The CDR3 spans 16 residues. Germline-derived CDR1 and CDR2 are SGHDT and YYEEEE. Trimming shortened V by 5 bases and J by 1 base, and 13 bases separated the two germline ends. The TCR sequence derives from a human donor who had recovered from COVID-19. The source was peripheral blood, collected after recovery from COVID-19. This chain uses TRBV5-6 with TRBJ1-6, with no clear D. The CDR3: CASSLTAVSYNSPLHF. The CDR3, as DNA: TGTGCCAGCAGTCTTACAGCGGTTTCCTATAATTCACCCCTCCACTTT.